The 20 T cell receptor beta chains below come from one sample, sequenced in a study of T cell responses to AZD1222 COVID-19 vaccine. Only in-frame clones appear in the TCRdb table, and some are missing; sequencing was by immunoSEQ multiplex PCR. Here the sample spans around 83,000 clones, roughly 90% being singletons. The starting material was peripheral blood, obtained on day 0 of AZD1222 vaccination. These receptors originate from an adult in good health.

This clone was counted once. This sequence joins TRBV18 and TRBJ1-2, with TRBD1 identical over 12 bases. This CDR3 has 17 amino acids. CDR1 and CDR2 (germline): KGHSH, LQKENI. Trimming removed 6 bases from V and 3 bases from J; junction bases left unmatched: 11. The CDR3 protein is CASSLTPGTGGYYGYTF. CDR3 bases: TGTGCCAGCTCTCTTACTCCCGGGACAGGGGGCTACTATGGCTACACCTTC.

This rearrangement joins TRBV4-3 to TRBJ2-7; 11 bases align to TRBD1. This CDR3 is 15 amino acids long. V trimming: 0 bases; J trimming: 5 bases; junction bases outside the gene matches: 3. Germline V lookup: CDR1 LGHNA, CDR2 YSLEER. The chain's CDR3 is CASSQEGTGGDEQYF. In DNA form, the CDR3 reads TGCGCCAGCAGCCAAGAAGGGACAGGGGGGGACGAGCAGTACTTC.

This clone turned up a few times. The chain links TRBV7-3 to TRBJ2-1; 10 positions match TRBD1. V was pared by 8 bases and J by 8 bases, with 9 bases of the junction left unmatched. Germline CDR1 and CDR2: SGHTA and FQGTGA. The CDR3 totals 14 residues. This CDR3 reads CASPDRGRIHEQFF. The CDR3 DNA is TGTGCCAGCCCCGACAGGGGGCGCATCCATGAGCAGTTCTTC.

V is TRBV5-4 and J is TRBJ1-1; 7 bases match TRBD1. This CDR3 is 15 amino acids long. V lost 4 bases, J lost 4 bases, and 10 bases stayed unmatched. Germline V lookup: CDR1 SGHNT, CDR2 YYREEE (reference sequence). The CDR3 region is CASSPDRRLVTEAFF. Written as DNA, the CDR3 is TGTGCCAGCAGCCCGGACAGGCGTCTGGTCACTGAAGCTTTCTTT.

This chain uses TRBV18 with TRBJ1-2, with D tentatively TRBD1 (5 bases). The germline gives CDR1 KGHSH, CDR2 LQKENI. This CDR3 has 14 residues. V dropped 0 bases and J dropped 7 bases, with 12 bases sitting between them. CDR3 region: CASSPPARAGGYTF. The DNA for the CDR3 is TGTGCCAGCTCACCACCGGCCAGGGCTGGTGGCTACACCTTC. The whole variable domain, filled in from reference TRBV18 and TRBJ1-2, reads NAGVMQNPRHLVRRRGQEARLRCSPMKGHSHVYWYRQLPEEGLKFMVYLQKENIIDESGMPKERFSAEFPKEGPSILRIQQVVRGDSAAYFCASSPPARAGGYTFGSGTRLTVV.

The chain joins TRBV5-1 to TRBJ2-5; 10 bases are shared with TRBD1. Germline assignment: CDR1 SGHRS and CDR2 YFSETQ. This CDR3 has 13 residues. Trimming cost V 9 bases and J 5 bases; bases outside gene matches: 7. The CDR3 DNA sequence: TGCGCCACCGGGACAGGGGATTCGGAGACCCAGTACTTC. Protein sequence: CATGTGDSETQYF.

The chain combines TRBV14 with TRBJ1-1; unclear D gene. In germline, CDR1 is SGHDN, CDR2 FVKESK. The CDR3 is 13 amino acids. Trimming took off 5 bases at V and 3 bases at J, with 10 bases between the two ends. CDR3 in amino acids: CASSSRAHTEAFF. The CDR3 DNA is TGTGCCAGCAGCTCTCGGGCTCACACTGAAGCTTTCTTT.

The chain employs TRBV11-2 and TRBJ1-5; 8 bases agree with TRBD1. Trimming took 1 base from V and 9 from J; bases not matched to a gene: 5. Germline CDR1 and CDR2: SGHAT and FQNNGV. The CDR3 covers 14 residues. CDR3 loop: CASSLGTGTSPQHF. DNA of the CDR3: TGTGCCAGCAGCTTAGGGACAGGGACTTCGCCCCAGCATTTT.

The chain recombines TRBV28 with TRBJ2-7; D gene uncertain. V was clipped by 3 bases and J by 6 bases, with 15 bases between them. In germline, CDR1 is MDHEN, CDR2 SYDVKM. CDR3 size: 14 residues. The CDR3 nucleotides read TGTGCCAGCAGTTTTCGTCACCGGAGAAGCGAGCAGTACTTC. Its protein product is CASSFRHRRSEQYF. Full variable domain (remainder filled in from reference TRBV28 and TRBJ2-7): DVKVTQSSRYLVKRTGEKVFLECVQDMDHENMFWYRQDPGLGLRLIYFSYDVKMKEKGDIPEGYSVSREKKERFSLILESASTNQTSMYLCASSFRHRRSEQYFGPGTRLTVT.

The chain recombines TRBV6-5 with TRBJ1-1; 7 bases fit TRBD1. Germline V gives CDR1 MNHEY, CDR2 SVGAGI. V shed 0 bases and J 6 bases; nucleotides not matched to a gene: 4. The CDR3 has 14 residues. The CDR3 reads CASSYSGGKAEAFF. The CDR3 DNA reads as TGTGCCAGCAGTTACTCAGGGGGCAAGGCTGAAGCTTTCTTT.

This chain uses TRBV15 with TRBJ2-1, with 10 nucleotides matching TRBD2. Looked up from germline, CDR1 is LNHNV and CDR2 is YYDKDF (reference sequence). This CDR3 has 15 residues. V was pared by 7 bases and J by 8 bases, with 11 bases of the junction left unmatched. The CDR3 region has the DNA TGTGCCACCAAAAGGGCTAGCGGGAGTTCCGATGAGCAGTTCTTC. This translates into CATKRASGSSDEQFF. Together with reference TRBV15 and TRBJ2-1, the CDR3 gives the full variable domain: DAMVIQNPRYQVTQFGKPVTLSCSQTLNHNVMYWYQQKSSQAPKLLFHYYDKDFNNEADTPDNFQSRRPNTSFCFLDIRSPGLGDTAMYLCATKRASGSSDEQFFGPGTRLTVL.

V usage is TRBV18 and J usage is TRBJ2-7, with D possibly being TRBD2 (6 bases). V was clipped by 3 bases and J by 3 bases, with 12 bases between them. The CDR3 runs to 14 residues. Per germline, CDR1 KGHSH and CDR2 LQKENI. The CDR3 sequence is CASSPGTLGYEQYF. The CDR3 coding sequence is TGTGCCAGCTCACCCGGGACTCTTGGCTACGAGCAGTACTTC. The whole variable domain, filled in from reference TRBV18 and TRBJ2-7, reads NAGVMQNPRHLVRRRGQEARLRCSPMKGHSHVYWYRQLPEEGLKFMVYLQKENIIDESGMPKERFSAEFPKEGPSILRIQQVVRGDSAAYFCASSPGTLGYEQYFGPGTRLTVT.

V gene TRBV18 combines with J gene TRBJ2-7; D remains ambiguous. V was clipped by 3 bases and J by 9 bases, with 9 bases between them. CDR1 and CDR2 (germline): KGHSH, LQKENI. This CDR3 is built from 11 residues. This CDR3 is CASSPDRPQYF. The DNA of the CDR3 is TGTGCCAGCTCACCGGACCGGCCGCAGTACTTC. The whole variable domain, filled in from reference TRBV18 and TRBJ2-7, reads NAGVMQNPRHLVRRRGQEARLRCSPMKGHSHVYWYRQLPEEGLKFMVYLQKENIIDESGMPKERFSAEFPKEGPSILRIQQVVRGDSAAYFCASSPDRPQYFGPGTRLTVT.

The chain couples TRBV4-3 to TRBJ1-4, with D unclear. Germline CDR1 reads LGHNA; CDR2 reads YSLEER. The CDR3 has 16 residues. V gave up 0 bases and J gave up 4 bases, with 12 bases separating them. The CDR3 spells CASSQDPRTDNEKLFF. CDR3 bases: TGCGCCAGCAGCCAAGATCCCCGGACGGATAATGAAAAACTGTTTTTT.

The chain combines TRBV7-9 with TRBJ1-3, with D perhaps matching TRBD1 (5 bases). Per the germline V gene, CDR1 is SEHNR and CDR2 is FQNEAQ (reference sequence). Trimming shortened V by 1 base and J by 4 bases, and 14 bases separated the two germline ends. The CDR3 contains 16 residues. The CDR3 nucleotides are TGTGCCAGCAGCTTAGGGGGCCGGTGGAGCGGAAACACCATATATTTT. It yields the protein CASSLGGRWSGNTIYF.

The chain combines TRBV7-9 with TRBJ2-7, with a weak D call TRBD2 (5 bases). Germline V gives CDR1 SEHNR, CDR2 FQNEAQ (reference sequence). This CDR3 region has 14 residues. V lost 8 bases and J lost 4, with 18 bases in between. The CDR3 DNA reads TGTGCCAGCTCTGGGGAGCTTGATCCTTACGAGCAGTACTTC. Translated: CASSGELDPYEQYF. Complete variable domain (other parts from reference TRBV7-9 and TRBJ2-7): DTGVSQNPRHKITKRGQNVTFRCDPISEHNRLYWYRQTLGQGPEFLTYFQNEAQLEKSRLLSDRFSAERPKGSFSTLEIQRTEQGDSAMYLCASSGELDPYEQYFGPGTRLTVT.

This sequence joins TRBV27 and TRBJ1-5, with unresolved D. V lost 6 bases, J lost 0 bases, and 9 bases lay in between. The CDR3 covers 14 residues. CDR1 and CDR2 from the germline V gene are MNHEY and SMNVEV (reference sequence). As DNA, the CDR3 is TGTGCCAGCAGACCAACCCTTAGCAATCAGCCCCAGCATTTT. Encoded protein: CASRPTLSNQPQHF.

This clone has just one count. The CDR3 here is CASSPLAAAVGTQYF. The CDR3 DNA follows: TGTGCCAGCAGCCCTTTAGCAGCGGCTGTGGGGACCCAGTACTTC. V and J are TRBV27 and TRBJ2-5; D perhaps matches TRBD2 (5 bases). Trimming cost V 6 bases and J 7 bases, with 21 bases left between them. Germline CDR1 MNHEY, CDR2 SMNVEV (reference sequence). The CDR3 sequence is 15 residues long.

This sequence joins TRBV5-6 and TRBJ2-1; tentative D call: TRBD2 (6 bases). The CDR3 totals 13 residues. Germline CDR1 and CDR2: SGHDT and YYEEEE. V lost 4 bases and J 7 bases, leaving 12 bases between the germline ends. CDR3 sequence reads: CASSRTGGNEQFF. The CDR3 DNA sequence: TGTGCCAGCAGCCGGACTGGGGGGAATGAGCAGTTCTTC. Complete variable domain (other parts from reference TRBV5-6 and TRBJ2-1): DAGVTQSPTHLIKTRGQQVTLRCSPKSGHDTVSWYQQALGQGPQFIFQYYEEEERQRGNFPDRFSGHQFPNYSSELNVNALLLGDSALYLCASSRTGGNEQFFGPGTRLTVL.

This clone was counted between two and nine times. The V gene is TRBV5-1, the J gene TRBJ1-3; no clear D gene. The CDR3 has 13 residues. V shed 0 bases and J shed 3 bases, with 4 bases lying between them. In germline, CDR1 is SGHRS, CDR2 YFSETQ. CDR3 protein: CASSLAGGNTIYF. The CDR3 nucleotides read TGCGCCAGCAGCTTGGCAGGTGGAAACACCATATATTTT.